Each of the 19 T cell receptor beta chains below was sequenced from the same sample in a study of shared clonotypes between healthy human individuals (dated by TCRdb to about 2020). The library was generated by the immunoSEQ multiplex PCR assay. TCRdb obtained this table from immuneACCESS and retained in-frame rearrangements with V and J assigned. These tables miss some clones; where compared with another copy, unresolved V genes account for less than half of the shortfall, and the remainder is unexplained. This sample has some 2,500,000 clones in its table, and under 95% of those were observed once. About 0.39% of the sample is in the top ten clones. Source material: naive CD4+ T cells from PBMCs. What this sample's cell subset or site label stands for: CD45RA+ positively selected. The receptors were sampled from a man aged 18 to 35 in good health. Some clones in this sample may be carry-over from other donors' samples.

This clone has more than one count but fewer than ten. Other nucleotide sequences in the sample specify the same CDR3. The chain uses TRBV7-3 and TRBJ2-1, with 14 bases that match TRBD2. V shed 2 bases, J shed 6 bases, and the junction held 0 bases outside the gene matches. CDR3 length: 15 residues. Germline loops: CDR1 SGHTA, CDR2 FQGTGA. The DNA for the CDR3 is TGTGCCAGCAGCTTAGGGACTAGCGGGAGCAATGAGCAGTTCTTC. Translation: CASSLGTSGSNEQFF. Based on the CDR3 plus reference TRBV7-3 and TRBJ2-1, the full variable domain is GAGVSQTPSNKVTEKGKYVELRCDPISGHTALYWYRQSLGQGPEFLIYFQGTGAADDSGLPNDRFFAVRPEGSVSTLKIQRTERGDSAVYLCASSLGTSGSNEQFFGPGTRLTVL.

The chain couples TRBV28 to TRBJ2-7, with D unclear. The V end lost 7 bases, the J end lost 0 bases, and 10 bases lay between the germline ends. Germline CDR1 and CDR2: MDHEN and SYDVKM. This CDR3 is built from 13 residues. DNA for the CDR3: TGTGCCAGCACTTTTAGGAGCTCCTACGAGCAGTACTTC. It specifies CASTFRSSYEQYF.

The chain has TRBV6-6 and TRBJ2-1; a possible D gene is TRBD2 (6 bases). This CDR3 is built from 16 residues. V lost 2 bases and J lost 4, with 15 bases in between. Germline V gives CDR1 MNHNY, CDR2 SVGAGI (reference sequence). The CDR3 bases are TGTGCCAGCAGTTACCCTTACACCGGGACTTACAATGAGCAGTTCTTC. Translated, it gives CASSYPYTGTYNEQFF.

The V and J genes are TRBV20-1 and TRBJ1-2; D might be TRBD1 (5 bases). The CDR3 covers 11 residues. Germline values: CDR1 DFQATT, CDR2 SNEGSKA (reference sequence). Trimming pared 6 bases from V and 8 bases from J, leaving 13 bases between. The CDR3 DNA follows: TGCAGTGCAATTTGGCGGGACGGCTACACCTTC. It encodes CSAIWRDGYTF.

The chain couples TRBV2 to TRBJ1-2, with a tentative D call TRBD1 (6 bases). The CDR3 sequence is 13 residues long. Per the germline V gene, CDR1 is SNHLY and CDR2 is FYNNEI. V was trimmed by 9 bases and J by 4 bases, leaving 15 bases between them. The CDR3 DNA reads TGTGCCAGTGGAGGGGGTTTGCTCTATGGCTACACCTTC. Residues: CASGGGLLYGYTF.

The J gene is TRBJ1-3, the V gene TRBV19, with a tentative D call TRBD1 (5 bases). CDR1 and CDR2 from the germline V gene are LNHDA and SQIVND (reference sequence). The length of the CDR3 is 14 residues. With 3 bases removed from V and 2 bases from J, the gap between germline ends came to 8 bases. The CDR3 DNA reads TGTGCCAGTAGTATCGGCAGGGCTGGAAACACCATATATTTT. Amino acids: CASSIGRAGNTIYF.

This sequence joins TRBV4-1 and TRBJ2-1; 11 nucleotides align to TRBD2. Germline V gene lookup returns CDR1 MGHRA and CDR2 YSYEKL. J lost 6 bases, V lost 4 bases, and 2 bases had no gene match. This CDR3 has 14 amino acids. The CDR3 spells CASSPLAGVNEQFF. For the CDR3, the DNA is TGCGCCAGCAGCCCACTAGCGGGAGTCAATGAGCAGTTCTTC.

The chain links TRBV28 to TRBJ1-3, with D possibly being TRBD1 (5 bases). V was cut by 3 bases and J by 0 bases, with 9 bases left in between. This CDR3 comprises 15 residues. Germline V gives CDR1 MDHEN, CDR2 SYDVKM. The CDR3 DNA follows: TGTGCCAGCAGTTTCGGGGGGATCTCTGGAAACACCATATATTTT. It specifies CASSFGGISGNTIYF.

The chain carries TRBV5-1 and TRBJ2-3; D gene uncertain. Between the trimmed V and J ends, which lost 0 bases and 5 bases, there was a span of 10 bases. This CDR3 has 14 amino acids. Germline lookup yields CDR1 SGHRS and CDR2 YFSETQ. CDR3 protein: CASSLEAELDTQYF. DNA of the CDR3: TGCGCCAGCAGCTTGGAGGCCGAACTAGATACGCAGTATTTT.

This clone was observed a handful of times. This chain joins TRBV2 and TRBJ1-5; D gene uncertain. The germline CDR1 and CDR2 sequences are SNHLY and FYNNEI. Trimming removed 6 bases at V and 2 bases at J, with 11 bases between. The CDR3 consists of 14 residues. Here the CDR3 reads CASSVGNRNQPQHF. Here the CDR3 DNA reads TGTGCCAGCAGCGTTGGAAACCGCAATCAGCCCCAGCATTTT.

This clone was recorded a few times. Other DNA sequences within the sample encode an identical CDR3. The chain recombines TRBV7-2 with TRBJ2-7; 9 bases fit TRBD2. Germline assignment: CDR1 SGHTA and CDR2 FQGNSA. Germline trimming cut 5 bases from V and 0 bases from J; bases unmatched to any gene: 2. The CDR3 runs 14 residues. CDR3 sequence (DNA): TGTGCCAGCAGCCTTAGCGGGAGCTCCTACGAGCAGTACTTC. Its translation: CASSLSGSSYEQYF.

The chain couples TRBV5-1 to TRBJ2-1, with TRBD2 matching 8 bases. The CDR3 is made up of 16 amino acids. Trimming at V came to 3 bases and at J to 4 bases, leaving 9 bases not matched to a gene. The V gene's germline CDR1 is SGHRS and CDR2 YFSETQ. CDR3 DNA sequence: TGCGCCAGCAGCTCCCAAGCGGGAGCTTCGTACAATGAGCAGTTCTTC. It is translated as CASSSQAGASYNEQFF.

CDR3 protein: CASGPPGVPEAFF. In nucleotides, the CDR3 is TGTGCCAGCGGTCCCCCGGGGGTTCCTGAAGCTTTCTTT. The chain employs TRBV6-5 and TRBJ1-1; perhaps TRBD1 as D (5 bases). Trimming shortened V by 8 bases and J by 6 bases, and 16 bases separated the two germline ends. Germline assignment: CDR1 MNHEY and CDR2 SVGAGI. The CDR3 has 13 amino acids.

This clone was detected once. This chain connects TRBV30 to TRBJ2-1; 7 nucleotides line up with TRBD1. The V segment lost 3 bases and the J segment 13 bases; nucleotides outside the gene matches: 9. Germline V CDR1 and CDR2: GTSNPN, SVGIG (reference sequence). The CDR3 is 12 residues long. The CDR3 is CAWSLIGGDQFF. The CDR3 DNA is TGTGCCTGGAGCCTTATAGGGGGCGACCAGTTCTTC.

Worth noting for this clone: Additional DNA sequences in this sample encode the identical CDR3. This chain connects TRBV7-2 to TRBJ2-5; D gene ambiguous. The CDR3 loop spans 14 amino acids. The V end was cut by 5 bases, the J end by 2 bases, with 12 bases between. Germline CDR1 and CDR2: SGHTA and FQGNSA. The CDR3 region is CASSPDRGQETQYF. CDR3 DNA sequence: TGTGCCAGCAGCCCGGATCGCGGACAAGAGACCCAGTACTTC.

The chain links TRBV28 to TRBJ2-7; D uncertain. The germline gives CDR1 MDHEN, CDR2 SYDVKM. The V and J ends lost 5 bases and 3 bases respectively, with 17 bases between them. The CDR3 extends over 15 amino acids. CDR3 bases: TGTGCCAGCAGTCTTTCCTCGGGCCCCTTCTACGAGCAGTACTTC. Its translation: CASSLSSGPFYEQYF.

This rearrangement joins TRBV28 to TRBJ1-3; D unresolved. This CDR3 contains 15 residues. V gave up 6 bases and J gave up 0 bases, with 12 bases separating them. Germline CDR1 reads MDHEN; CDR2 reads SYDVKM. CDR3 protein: CASRRAGVSGNTIYF. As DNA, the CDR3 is TGTGCCAGCAGACGGGCCGGGGTCTCTGGAAACACCATATATTTT.

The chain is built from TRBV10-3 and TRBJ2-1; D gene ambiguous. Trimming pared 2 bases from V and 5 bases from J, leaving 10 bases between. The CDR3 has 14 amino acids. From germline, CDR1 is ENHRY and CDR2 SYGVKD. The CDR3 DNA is TGTGCCATCAGTGAGCAAGGACGTAACAATGAGCAGTTCTTC. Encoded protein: CAISEQGRNNEQFF.

This chain's CDR3 is CASSSVRGSQYF. In DNA, the CDR3 is TGTGCCAGCAGCTCCGTTAGAGGGTCCCAGTACTTC. The chain recombines TRBV7-2 with TRBJ2-5; D is possibly TRBD2 (5 bases). The CDR3 is 12 residues long. Germline loops: CDR1 SGHTA, CDR2 FQGNSA. Deletions cut 4 bases from V and 9 bases from J, with 12 bases between.